This paragraph reports one T cell receptor beta chain. These data originate in a study of T cells in Graves' hyperthyroidism and ophthalmopathy. With 1 base clipped from V and 5 bases from J, the junction kept 9 bases outside the gene matches. This CDR3 comprises 16 residues. Germline V gene data show CDR1 as SGHAT and CDR2 as FQDESV (reference sequence). Amplification of TCR beta CDR3 regions was performed using RNA transcripts as template. The HTBI primer set served for first-round RT-PCR of the TCR CDR3. MiXCR, run by TCRdb on the multiplex PCR reads, gives a single entry per CDR3 protein. The sample lists about 520,000 distinct CDR3 sequences, roughly a quarter occurring once.

The V and J genes are TRBV11-1 and TRBJ2-3, with 7 nucleotides matching TRBD2. This clonotype was sampled from a woman in her 30s with Graves' ophthalmopathy. Sequenced input: blood. CDR3 in amino acids: CASSLGWGGGGDTQYF. The CDR3 DNA follows: TGTGCCAGCAGCTTAGGCTGGGGCGGGGGTGGAGATACGCAGTATTTT.